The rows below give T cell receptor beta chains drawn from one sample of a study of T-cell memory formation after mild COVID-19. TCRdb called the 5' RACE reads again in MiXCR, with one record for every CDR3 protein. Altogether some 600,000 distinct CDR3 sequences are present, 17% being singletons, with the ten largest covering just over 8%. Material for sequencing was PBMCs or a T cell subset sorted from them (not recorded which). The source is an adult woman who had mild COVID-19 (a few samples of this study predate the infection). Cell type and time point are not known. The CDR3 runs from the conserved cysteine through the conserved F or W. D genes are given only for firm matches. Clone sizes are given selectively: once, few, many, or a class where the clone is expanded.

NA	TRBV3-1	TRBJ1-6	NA	TGTGCCAGCAGCCGGGCGGGTGCTAATTCACCCCTCCACTTT	CASSRAGANSPLHF
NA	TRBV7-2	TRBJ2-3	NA	TGTGCCAGCAGCTTCTCCAGTCTCACAGATACGCAGTATTTT	CASSFSSLTDTQYF
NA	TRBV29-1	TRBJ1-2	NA	TGCAGCGTTGATGACGGCCTGTATGGCTACACCTTC	CSVDDGLYGYTF
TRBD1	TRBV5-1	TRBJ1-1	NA	TGCGCCAGCAGTGACGACAGGGGGGGAACTGAAGCTTTCTTT	CASSDDRGGTEAFF
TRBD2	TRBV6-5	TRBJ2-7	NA	TGTGCCAGCAGTTACCTCGCACGGGAGGGGTCCTACTACGAGCAGTACTTC	CASSYLAREGSYYEQYF
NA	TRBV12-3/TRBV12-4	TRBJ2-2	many	TGTGCCAGCAGTTTGGGGGCCCTGAACACCGGGGAGCTGTTTTTT	CASSLGALNTGELFF
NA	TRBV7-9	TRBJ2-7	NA	TGTGCCAGCAGCCTCGACTCCCGCTACGAGCAGTACTTC	CASSLDSRYEQYF
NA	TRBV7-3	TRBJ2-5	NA	TGTGCCAGCGCCAGCGGACGCTCCCAAGAGACCCAGTACTTC	CASASGRSQETQYF
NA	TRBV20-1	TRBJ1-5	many	TGCAGTGCTAGTAGGGGAAGCAATCAGCCCCAGCATTTT	CSASRGSNQPQHF
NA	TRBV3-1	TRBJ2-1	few	TGTGCCAGCAGCCAAGAATTGGGGAATGAGCAGTTCTTC	CASSQELGNEQFF
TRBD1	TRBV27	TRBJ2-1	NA	TGTGCCAGCAGTCCCCCGGGACAGGGTTCGTTCAGTGAGCAGTTCTTC	CASSPPGQGSFSEQFF
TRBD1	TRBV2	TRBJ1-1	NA	TGTGCCAGCACCTGGGACAGCAACACTGAAGCTTTCTTT	CASTWDSNTEAFF
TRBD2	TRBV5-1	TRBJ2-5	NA	TGCGCCAGCAAGTATATCCGGACTAGCGGGTACCAAGAGACCCAGTACTTC	CASKYIRTSGYQETQYF
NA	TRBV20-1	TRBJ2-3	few	TGCAGTGCTAGAGATCTTCCCGGACCATCAACTAGCACAGATACGCAGTATTTT	CSARDLPGPSTSTDTQYF